This entry is about one TCR beta chain. This specimen comes from a study of tumor-infiltrating lymphocytes in primary liver carcinoma. Starting from 500 ng of total RNA, TCR beta cDNA was produced with a primer in the constant region. Each TCR beta library was derived from three nested multiplex PCR rounds that employed slightly modified ARM-PCR. With TRBV1-TRBV30 forward primers and a C-beta reverse primer, the first two PCR rounds were run for nine to eleven cycles each. TCRdb ran MiXCR on the multiplex PCR reads and lists one entry per CDR3 protein. The sample has around 330,000 distinct CDR3 sequences, approximately 60% seen once. The V and J ends lost 7 bases and 6 bases, in that order; junction bases with no gene match: 16. Germline V CDR1 and CDR2: SGHRS, YFSETQ. The CDR3 has 17 amino acids. Germline DNA was also extracted, while the blood RNA originated from unsorted whole blood.

The genes are TRBV5-1 and TRBJ1-6, with 7 bases fitting TRBD1. Sequencing was done on a sample of peripheral blood. The receptor was derived from a man in his forties with primary liver carcinoma and hepatitis B virus infection. DNA of the CDR3: TGCGCCAGCTGTTACGGGTCTCCGGGACAGTCTAATTCACCCCTCCACTTT. It yields the protein CASCYGSPGQSNSPLHF.